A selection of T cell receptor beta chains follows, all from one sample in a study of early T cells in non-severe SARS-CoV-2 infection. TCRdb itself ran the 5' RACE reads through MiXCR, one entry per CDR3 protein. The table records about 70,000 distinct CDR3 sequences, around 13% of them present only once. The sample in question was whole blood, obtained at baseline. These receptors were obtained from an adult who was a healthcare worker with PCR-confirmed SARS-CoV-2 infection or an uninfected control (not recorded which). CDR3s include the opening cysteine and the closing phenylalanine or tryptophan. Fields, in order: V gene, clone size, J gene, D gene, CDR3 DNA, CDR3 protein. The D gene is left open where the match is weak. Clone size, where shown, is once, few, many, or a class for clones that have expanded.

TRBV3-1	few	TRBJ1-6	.	TGTGCCAGCAGCCCGGGAATGCAGGGCAATTCACCCCTCCACTTT	CASSPGMQGNSPLHF
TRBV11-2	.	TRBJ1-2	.	TGTGCCAGCAGCCTCTCTTCCGGGTCCCCGTACACCTTC	CASSLSSGSPYTF
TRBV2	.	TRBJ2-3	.	TGTGCCAGCAGTCCGAGAAGTGGGGGCACAGATACGCAGTATTTT	CASSPRSGGTDTQYF
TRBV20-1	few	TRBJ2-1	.	TGCAGTGCTAGAGATAACAATGAGCAGTTCTTC	CSARDNNEQFF
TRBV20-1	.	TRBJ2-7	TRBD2	TGCAGTGCCTCCGCGAGCGGGAACTCCTACGAGCAGTACTTC	CSASASGNSYEQYF
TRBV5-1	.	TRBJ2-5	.	TGCGCCAGCAGCGCGGGACAGACCGAAGAGACCCAGTACTTC	CASSAGQTEETQYF
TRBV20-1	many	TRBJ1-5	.	TGCAGTGCTCCCAGGGGTAGGGGCAATCAGCCCCAGCATTTT	CSAPRGRGNQPQHF
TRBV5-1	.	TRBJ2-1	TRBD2	TGCGCCAGCAGCGTTATAGCGGGAGAAGATGAGCAGTTCTTC	CASSVIAGEDEQFF
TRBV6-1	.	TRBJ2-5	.	TGTGCCAGCAGGCCCCGGGACCGGCAGCCAGAGACCCAGTACTTC	CASRPRDRQPETQYF
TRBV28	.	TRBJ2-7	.	TGTGCCAGCAGTTTACGGGCAGGGGGGGACTACGAGCAGTACTTC	CASSLRAGGDYEQYF
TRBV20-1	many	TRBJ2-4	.	TGCAGTGCTGTGCGACCAGGGGACCCAAAAGGCATTCAGTACTTC	CSAVRPGDPKGIQYF
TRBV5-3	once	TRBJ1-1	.	TGTGCCAGAAGCTTGCAGGGGATCATGAACACTGAAGCTTTCTTT	CARSLQGIMNTEAFF
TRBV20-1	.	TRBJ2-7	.	TGCAGTGCTAGAGATAGGAGGAAAGGGGACTCCGAGCAGTACTTC	CSARDRRKGDSEQYF
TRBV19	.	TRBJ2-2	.	TGTGCCAGTACCGATCTAAACCCGGCCGGGGAGCTGTTTTTT	CASTDLNPAGELFF
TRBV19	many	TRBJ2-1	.	TGTGCCAGTATTCCAAGGGGACACCTCAATGAGCAGTTCTTC	CASIPRGHLNEQFF